Listed below are T cell receptor beta chains from one sample, sequenced in a study of blood T cell repertoires in COVID-19. Sequencing was performed with immunoSEQ multiplex PCR; in TCRdb, only in-frame clones are kept and a portion is missing. The sample holds 60,000 to 85,000 clones; roughly nine tenths are singletons and the top ten take 4.5% to 5%. Sample: peripheral blood. The receptors derive from a woman between 50 and 59 years old with active COVID-19. Each CDR3 is given with its conserved first and last residue. D genes are given only for firm matches. Rows give clone size only sometimes, using once, few, many, or a class for an expanded clone.

d_call: -; j_call: TRBJ2-2; clone_size: -; cdr3_length: 14; v_call: TRBV19; cdr3_aa: CASFGGIVTGELFF; cdr3_nt: TGTGCCAGTTTTGGCGGGATAGTGACCGGGGAGCTGTTTTTT
d_call: TRBD2; j_call: TRBJ2-7; clone_size: -; cdr3_length: 16; v_call: TRBV27; cdr3_aa: CASSRHGLAETYEQYF; cdr3_nt: TGTGCCAGCAGTCGTCACGGACTAGCGGAGACCTACGAGCAGTACTTC
d_call: TRBD1; j_call: TRBJ1-1; clone_size: -; cdr3_length: 15; v_call: TRBV28; cdr3_aa: CASSLINRGGTEAFF; cdr3_nt: TGTGCCAGCAGCCTTATAAACAGGGGTGGAACTGAAGCTTTCTTT
d_call: -; j_call: TRBJ1-5; clone_size: few; cdr3_length: 15; v_call: TRBV3-1/TRBV3-2; cdr3_aa: CASSQGDSPNQPQHF; cdr3_nt: TGTGCCAGCAGCCAAGGCGACAGTCCCAATCAGCCCCAGCATTTT
d_call: -; j_call: TRBJ2-2; clone_size: -; cdr3_length: 14; v_call: TRBV21-1; cdr3_aa: CASSWTCGGGELFF; cdr3_nt: TGTGCCAGCAGCTGGACCTGTGGAGGCGGGGAGCTGTTTTTT
d_call: TRBD2; j_call: TRBJ2-7; clone_size: -; cdr3_length: 13; v_call: TRBV12-3/TRBV12-4; cdr3_aa: CASETSGSYEQYF; cdr3_nt: TGTGCCAGTGAGACTAGCGGGAGTTACGAGCAGTACTTC
d_call: TRBD2; j_call: TRBJ2-3; clone_size: -; cdr3_length: 15; v_call: TRBV19; cdr3_aa: CASSTQSGSADTQYF; cdr3_nt: TGTGCCAGTAGTACCCAAAGCGGGAGCGCAGATACGCAGTATTTT
d_call: TRBD1; j_call: TRBJ1-1; clone_size: -; cdr3_length: 15; v_call: TRBV13; cdr3_aa: CASSLGAGGHTEAFF; cdr3_nt: TGTGCCAGCAGCTTAGGCGCAGGGGGCCACACTGAAGCTTTCTTT
d_call: TRBD1; j_call: TRBJ1-6; clone_size: -; cdr3_length: 18; v_call: TRBV6-4; cdr3_aa: CASSDEGQGAYYNSPLHF; cdr3_nt: TGTGCCAGCAGTGACGAGGGACAGGGGGCGTACTATAATTCACCCCTCCACTTT
d_call: TRBD2; j_call: TRBJ2-2; clone_size: -; cdr3_length: 15; v_call: TRBV11-3; cdr3_aa: CASSLTSGYTGELFF; cdr3_nt: TGTGCCAGCAGCCTTACTAGCGGATACACCGGGGAGCTGTTTTTT
d_call: -; j_call: TRBJ2-7; clone_size: -; cdr3_length: 13; v_call: TRBV7-3; cdr3_aa: CASSGTGYHEQYF; cdr3_nt: TGTGCCAGCAGCGGAACAGGGTACCACGAGCAGTACTTC
d_call: TRBD2; j_call: TRBJ2-2; clone_size: -; cdr3_length: 15; v_call: TRBV10-2; cdr3_aa: CASSGLAVNTGELFF; cdr3_nt: TGCGCCAGCAGTGGGCTAGCGGTGAACACCGGGGAGCTGTTTTTT
d_call: TRBD2; j_call: TRBJ2-1; clone_size: -; cdr3_length: 18; v_call: TRBV3-1/TRBV3-2; cdr3_aa: CASSPKPPTSGSSNEQFF; cdr3_nt: TGTGCCAGCAGCCCTAAGCCTCCAACTAGCGGGAGTTCCAATGAGCAGTTCTTC
d_call: TRBD1; j_call: TRBJ1-4; clone_size: -; cdr3_length: 15; v_call: TRBV5-1; cdr3_aa: CASSLMTGVGEKLFF; cdr3_nt: TGCGCCAGCAGCCTGATGACAGGGGTTGGGGAAAAACTGTTTTTT
d_call: TRBD2; j_call: TRBJ2-3; clone_size: -; cdr3_length: 16; v_call: TRBV11-2; cdr3_aa: CASSLGGSGRVDTQYF; cdr3_nt: TGTGCCAGCAGCTTAGGGGGTAGCGGGAGGGTGGATACGCAGTATTTT
d_call: -; j_call: TRBJ2-1; clone_size: -; cdr3_length: 15; v_call: TRBV5-1; cdr3_aa: CASSLTADSYNEQFF; cdr3_nt: TGCGCCAGCAGCTTGACAGCGGACTCCTACAATGAGCAGTTCTTC
d_call: -; j_call: TRBJ2-7; clone_size: -; cdr3_length: 14; v_call: TRBV11-2; cdr3_aa: CASSEQTRSYEQYF; cdr3_nt: TGTGCCAGCAGCGAACAGACACGCTCCTACGAGCAGTACTTC
d_call: -; j_call: TRBJ2-2; clone_size: -; cdr3_length: 13; v_call: TRBV3-1/TRBV3-2; cdr3_aa: CASSLRNTGELFF; cdr3_nt: TGTGCCAGCAGCCTCCGGAACACCGGGGAGCTGTTTTTT
d_call: TRBD2; j_call: TRBJ2-7; clone_size: -; cdr3_length: 15; v_call: TRBV6-5; cdr3_aa: CAARSGPSGSYEQYF; cdr3_nt: TGTGCCGCCCGATCTGGTCCTAGCGGTTCCTACGAGCAGTACTTC
d_call: -; j_call: TRBJ2-5; clone_size: -; cdr3_length: 15; v_call: TRBV11-2; cdr3_aa: CASSYSAGRQETQYF; cdr3_nt: TGTGCCAGCAGCTATTCGGCGGGGAGACAAGAGACCCAGTACTTC
d_call: TRBD2; j_call: TRBJ2-5; clone_size: -; cdr3_length: 13; v_call: TRBV2; cdr3_aa: CASRAEERGAQYF; cdr3_nt: TGTGCCAGCAGGGCGGAGGAACGGGGGGCCCAGTACTTC
d_call: TRBD1; j_call: TRBJ2-7; clone_size: -; cdr3_length: 14; v_call: TRBV14; cdr3_aa: CASSQVRTGAEQYF; cdr3_nt: TGTGCCAGCAGCCAAGTTCGAACAGGGGCTGAGCAGTACTTC
d_call: TRBD2; j_call: TRBJ2-3; clone_size: -; cdr3_length: 15; v_call: TRBV10-2; cdr3_aa: CASRDLAGGTDTQYF; cdr3_nt: TGCGCCAGCAGAGACCTAGCGGGGGGCACAGATACGCAGTATTTT
d_call: TRBD1; j_call: TRBJ2-7; clone_size: -; cdr3_length: 17; v_call: TRBV10-3; cdr3_aa: CAISESVETGLYYEQYF; cdr3_nt: TGTGCCATCAGTGAGTCGGTCGAGACAGGGTTATACTACGAGCAGTACTTC
d_call: TRBD1; j_call: TRBJ1-6; clone_size: -; cdr3_length: 15; v_call: TRBV7-8; cdr3_aa: CATLRGRVRDSPLHF; cdr3_nt: TGTGCCACCCTGAGGGGGCGAGTGAGGGATTCACCCCTCCACTTT
d_call: TRBD2; j_call: TRBJ2-5; clone_size: once; cdr3_length: 15; v_call: TRBV28; cdr3_aa: CASSRGSSGSETQYF; cdr3_nt: TGTGCCAGCAGTCGGGGGTCTAGCGGGAGTGAGACCCAGTACTTC
d_call: -; j_call: TRBJ2-7; clone_size: few; cdr3_length: 14; v_call: TRBV4-1; cdr3_aa: CASSPQAGNGEQYF; cdr3_nt: TGCGCCAGCAGCCCTCAGGCAGGGAATGGCGAGCAGTACTTC
d_call: -; j_call: TRBJ2-5; clone_size: -; cdr3_length: 13; v_call: TRBV19; cdr3_aa: CASSIDLLETQYF; cdr3_nt: TGTGCCAGTAGTATAGATCTTCTAGAGACCCAGTACTTC
d_call: -; j_call: TRBJ2-1; clone_size: -; cdr3_length: 17; v_call: TRBV21-1; cdr3_aa: CASSCTTGQLSYNEQFF; cdr3_nt: TGTGCCAGCAGCTGTACCACGGGACAACTTTCCTACAATGAGCAGTTCTTC
d_call: -; j_call: TRBJ1-3; clone_size: -; cdr3_length: 16; v_call: TRBV3-1/TRBV3-2; cdr3_aa: CASSPWGGELGNTIYF; cdr3_nt: TGTGCCAGCAGCCCTTGGGGAGGGGAGTTGGGAAACACCATATATTTT
d_call: -; j_call: TRBJ2-4; clone_size: -; cdr3_length: 16; v_call: TRBV7-2; cdr3_aa: CASSPSGEVAKNIQYF; cdr3_nt: TGTGCCAGCAGTCCCTCCGGGGAGGTGGCCAAAAACATTCAGTACTTC
d_call: -; j_call: TRBJ2-2; clone_size: -; cdr3_length: 14; v_call: TRBV29-1; cdr3_aa: CSASLSTNTGELFF; cdr3_nt: TGCAGCGCCAGTTTAAGTACGAACACCGGGGAGCTGTTTTTT
d_call: TRBD2; j_call: TRBJ2-1; clone_size: -; cdr3_length: 15; v_call: TRBV11-3; cdr3_aa: CASSLEAGENNEQFF; cdr3_nt: TGTGCCAGCAGCTTAGAAGCGGGAGAGAACAATGAGCAGTTCTTC
d_call: -; j_call: TRBJ2-3; clone_size: -; cdr3_length: 15; v_call: TRBV27; cdr3_aa: CASREGPGSPDTQYF; cdr3_nt: TGTGCCAGCAGGGAAGGACCAGGGTCCCCAGATACGCAGTATTTT
d_call: TRBD2; j_call: TRBJ2-3; clone_size: -; cdr3_length: 15; v_call: TRBV7-2; cdr3_aa: CASSFPSGSTDTQYF; cdr3_nt: TGTGCCAGCAGCTTTCCTAGCGGGAGCACAGATACGCAGTATTTT
d_call: TRBD2; j_call: TRBJ2-7; clone_size: -; cdr3_length: 15; v_call: TRBV4-1; cdr3_aa: CASSQALASPYEQYF; cdr3_nt: TGCGCCAGCAGCCAAGCACTAGCGTCGCCCTACGAGCAGTACTTC
d_call: TRBD1; j_call: TRBJ1-4; clone_size: -; cdr3_length: 14; v_call: TRBV7-3; cdr3_aa: CASSPTGGGEKLFF; cdr3_nt: TGTGCCAGCAGTCCGACAGGGGGAGGTGAAAAACTGTTTTTT
d_call: -; j_call: TRBJ1-2; clone_size: -; cdr3_length: 12; v_call: TRBV2; cdr3_aa: CASSERNYGYTF; cdr3_nt: TGTGCCAGCAGTGAGCGGAACTATGGCTACACCTTC
d_call: -; j_call: TRBJ1-2; clone_size: -; cdr3_length: 16; v_call: TRBV21-1; cdr3_aa: CASSKKRTGGGYGYTF; cdr3_nt: TGTGCCAGCAGCAAAAAAAGGACAGGGGGTGGCTATGGCTACACCTTC
d_call: -; j_call: TRBJ1-1; clone_size: -; cdr3_length: 14; v_call: TRBV3-1/TRBV3-2; cdr3_aa: CASSQGGRGTEAFF; cdr3_nt: TGTGCCAGCAGCCAAGGTGGAAGGGGGACTGAAGCTTTCTTT